This TCR beta chain was obtained from a study of response to subunit inactivated influenza vaccine (dated by TCRdb to between 2018 and 2020). General notes on the study: Deep quantitative T cell receptor repertoire profiling was used in the study to track responses to a trivalent subunit inactivated influenza vaccine. Overall study results and their limits: The authors proposed that each seasonal influenza vaccination may bring in only a limited number of new T cells.

The CDR3 sequence holds 15 residues, the cysteine and phenylalanine included. CDR3 DNA only is kept here, 45 bases in frame from base 1. The germline V end is reduced by 1 base and the J end by 5 bases; junction bases left unmatched: 7. Reading the germline V gene (reference sequence) gives CDR1 DFQATT and CDR2 SNEGSKA. The receptor library was made with RT-PCR. Instrument on record: Illumina HiSeq 2500. The public sequencing data were trimmed at Q25 with fastp and processed into clonotypes with MiXCR by TCRdb, which kept only in-frame beta chains. Records with the same CDR3 protein are collapsed into one entry carrying the most frequent genes and DNA. A total of hundreds of thousands of distinct CDR3 sequences appear in this sample, approximately 11% of them only once. In total, the top ten clones hold approximately 12% of the sample. This clonotype has a count of ten or more. Its antigen is still unknown. No base qualities exist here, and no much larger clone lies one base off it.

This specimen's time point label, interpreted: 45 to 50 days after influenza vaccine administration. The material was PBMCs from blood, obtained more than 35 days after vaccination. The source of this sequence is a man aged 50 or older who received an inactivated influenza vaccine. Donor details come from another sample of the same person, matched by shared clones. Recombination linked TRBV20-1 to TRBJ2-5; the junction holds 10 bases that match TRBD2. In nucleotide form, the sequence is TGCAGTGCTAGAGCTGTGACTAGCGGGTCGGAGACCCAGTACTTC. Its translation reads: CSARAVTSGSETQYF.